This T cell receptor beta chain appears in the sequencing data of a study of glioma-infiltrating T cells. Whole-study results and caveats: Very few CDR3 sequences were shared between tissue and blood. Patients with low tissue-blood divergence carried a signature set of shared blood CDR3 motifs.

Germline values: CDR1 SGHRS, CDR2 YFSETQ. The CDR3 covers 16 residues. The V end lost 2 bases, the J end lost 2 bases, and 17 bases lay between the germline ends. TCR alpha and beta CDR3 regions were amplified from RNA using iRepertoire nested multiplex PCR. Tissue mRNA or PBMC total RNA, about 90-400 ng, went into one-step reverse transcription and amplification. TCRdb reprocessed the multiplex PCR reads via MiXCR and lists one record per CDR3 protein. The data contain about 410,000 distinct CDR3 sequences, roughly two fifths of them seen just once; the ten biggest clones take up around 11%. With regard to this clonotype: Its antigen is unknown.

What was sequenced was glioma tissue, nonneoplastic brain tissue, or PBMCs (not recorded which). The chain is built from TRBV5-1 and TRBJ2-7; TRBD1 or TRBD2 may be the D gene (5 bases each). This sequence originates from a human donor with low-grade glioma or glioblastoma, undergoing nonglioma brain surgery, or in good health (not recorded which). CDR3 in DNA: TGCGCCAGCAGCTTAGGTAGTAGGGACGGTACCTACGAGCAGTACTTC. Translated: CASSLGSRDGTYEQYF.